Presented here are 25 T cell receptor beta chains from one specimen sequenced in a study of blood T cell repertoires in COVID-19. Produced via immunoSEQ multiplex PCR; TCRdb's table is partial and in-frame only. The sample holds about 200,000 clones; roughly 82% are singletons and the top ten take about 6%. The specimen was PBMCs or T cells enriched from blood (not recorded which). These receptors all stem from a man between 40 and 49 years old with acute COVID-19.

The rearrangement joins TRBV5-1 to TRBJ1-2; 9 bases match TRBD1. The V segment lost 4 bases and the J segment 6 bases; nucleotides outside the gene matches: 10. This CDR3 has 15 residues. Germline-derived CDR1 and CDR2 are SGHRS and YFSETQ. The CDR3 DNA sequence: TGCGCCAGCAGCCAGGGACAGGGAGGCATTAATGGCTACACCTTC. Its protein product is CASSQGQGGINGYTF.

The chain joins TRBV7-3 to TRBJ2-2; 11 positions agree with TRBD1. V was pared by 1 base and J by 6 bases, with 1 base of the junction left unmatched. CDR3 length: 15 residues. The V gene's germline CDR1 is SGHTA and CDR2 FQGTGA. CDR3 loop: CASSLRGQGAGELFF. CDR3 DNA: TGTGCCAGCAGCTTAAGGGGACAGGGGGCCGGGGAGCTGTTTTTT.

This chain joins TRBV10-1 and TRBJ1-3; the match to TRBD1 covers 7 bases. After removal of 7 bases from V and 4 bases from J, the junction contained 7 bases not matched to a gene. Germline V gene sequence: CDR1 WNHNN, CDR2 SYGVQD (reference sequence). The CDR3 totals 14 residues. The CDR3 DNA is TGCGCCAGCATAAACCTGGACAGGGGAAACACCATATATTTT. It encodes CASINLDRGNTIYF.

In its sample, this clone was seen once. The chain couples TRBV5-5 to TRBJ2-7, with D possibly matching TRBD1 (6 bases). With 0 bases removed from V and 2 bases from J, the gap between germline ends came to 12 bases. This CDR3 spans 15 amino acids. Germline V gene lookup returns CDR1 SGHKS and CDR2 YYEKEE (reference sequence). CDR3 sequence (DNA): TGTGCCAGCAGCTTGGTCCAGGGGAGAACCTACGAGCAGTACTTC. Its translation: CASSLVQGRTYEQYF.

The chain uses TRBV28 and TRBJ2-3; possible D gene TRBD2, 6 bases. V was cut by 7 bases and J by 6 bases, with 20 bases left in between. The germline V gene encodes CDR1 MDHEN and CDR2 SYDVKM. The CDR3 runs to 15 residues. In DNA, the CDR3 is TGTGCCAGCACCCCGTCGGGGACTTTCACGGATACGCAGTATTTT. This codes for CASTPSGTFTDTQYF.

V usage is TRBV7-8 and J usage is TRBJ2-1; D gene uncertain. Per germline, CDR1 SGHVS and CDR2 FQNEAQ. There are 15 residues in the CDR3. V dropped 5 bases and J dropped 4 bases, with 15 bases sitting between them. The CDR3 protein is CASSLRTESYNEQFF. The CDR3, as DNA: TGTGCCAGCAGCCTCAGAACAGAGTCGTACAATGAGCAGTTCTTC.

Only one count was recorded for this clone. This chain uses TRBV27 with TRBJ2-7; D gene ambiguous. The CDR3 is made up of 12 amino acids. V was pared by 6 bases and J by 2 bases, with 8 bases between. Germline V gene data show CDR1 as MNHEY and CDR2 as SMNVEV (reference sequence). CDR3 bases: TGTGCCAGCAGCCAAGACACCTACGAGCAGTACTTC. Translating gives CASSQDTYEQYF.

This clone has a single count. J is TRBJ2-1 and V is TRBV18; TRBD2 aligns across 11 bases. V shed 3 bases and J 7 bases; nucleotides not matched to a gene: 5. This CDR3 has 15 amino acids. CDR1 is KGHSH, CDR2 LQKENI, per germline. The CDR3 here is CASSPLAGGLNEQFF. CDR3 in DNA: TGTGCCAGCTCACCCTTAGCGGGAGGGTTGAATGAGCAGTTCTTC.

V usage is TRBV19 and J usage is TRBJ1-5; D may be TRBD1 (5 bases). This CDR3 comprises 15 residues. Between the trimmed V and J ends, which lost 2 bases and 6 bases, there was a span of 14 bases. Germline-derived CDR1 and CDR2 are LNHDA and SQIVND (reference sequence). CDR3 DNA: TGTGCCAGTAGTATAAGGCAGGGCTCGGCTCAGCCCCAGCATTTT. It is translated as CASSIRQGSAQPQHF.

This chain joins TRBV7-2 and TRBJ2-7; D is possibly TRBD1 (5 bases). The V gene lost 2 bases and the J gene lost 2 bases, with 7 bases spanning the gap. Germline CDR1 is SGHTA and CDR2 is FQGNSA. The CDR3 spans 13 residues. CDR3 loop: CASSLQGTYEQYF. In nucleotides, the CDR3 is TGTGCCAGCAGCTTACAGGGAACCTACGAGCAGTACTTC.

The table lists this clone with a few counts. The chain uses TRBV28 and TRBJ1-2, with a weak D call TRBD1 (5 bases). This CDR3 contains 14 residues. The germline V and J ends were trimmed by 7 bases and 4 bases, with 16 bases remaining between them. Per germline, CDR1 MDHEN and CDR2 SYDVKM. The CDR3 spells CASTFFGGSYGYTF. CDR3 DNA: TGTGCCAGCACTTTTTTTGGGGGGTCCTATGGCTACACCTTC.

The V gene is TRBV7-8, the J gene TRBJ2-1, with D tentatively TRBD2 (5 bases). The CDR3 sequence is 11 residues long. Trimming shortened V by 5 bases and J by 15 bases, and 14 bases separated the two germline ends. Germline loops: CDR1 SGHVS, CDR2 FQNEAQ. CDR3 coding DNA: TGTGCCAGCAGCATTGGACTGGCCTCGTTCTTC. It translates to CASSIGLASFF.

V usage is TRBV30 and J usage is TRBJ1-1; no firm D call. Trimming took 0 bases from V and 4 from J, leaving 9 bases between them. The germline V gene encodes CDR1 GTSNPN and CDR2 SVGIG (reference sequence). This CDR3 spans 13 amino acids. CDR3: CAWSVHVSTEAFF. DNA of the CDR3: TGTGCCTGGAGTGTACATGTAAGCACTGAAGCTTTCTTT.

The V call is TRBV7-2, the J call TRBJ2-5, with D perhaps matching TRBD1 (5 bases). The CDR3 is made up of 14 amino acids. Trimming took 2 bases from V and 5 from J, leaving 12 bases between them. Per the germline V gene, CDR1 is SGHTA and CDR2 is FQGNSA. This chain's CDR3 is CASSLMGHLETQYF. CDR3 nucleotides: TGTGCCAGCAGCTTAATGGGGCATTTGGAGACCCAGTACTTC.

This chain joins TRBV6-2 or TRBV6-3 and TRBJ2-7; 7 positions match TRBD1. V dropped 6 bases and J dropped 10; count of bases not matched to a gene: 6. The CDR3 length is 11 residues. The germline V gene has CDR1 MNHEY and CDR2 SVGEGT. CDR3 protein: CASSETGEQYF. The DNA for the CDR3 is TGTGCCAGCAGCGAAACAGGGGAACAGTACTTC.

This clone was counted a few times. The same CDR3 is also encoded by other DNA sequences in this sample. The rearrangement links TRBV27 to TRBJ2-7; the match to TRBD2 covers 9 bases. Per the germline V gene, CDR1 is MNHEY and CDR2 is SMNVEV (reference sequence). CDR3 length equals 14 residues. The V gene end was trimmed by 2 bases and the J gene end by 2 bases; junction bases not matched to a gene: 1. The CDR3 nucleotides are TGTGCCAGCAGTTTAGGCGGGAGGGCCTACGAGCAGTACTTC. Protein product: CASSLGGRAYEQYF.

This chain uses TRBV5-1 with TRBJ2-5, with 7 bases aligning to TRBD1. Losses at the gene ends were 0 bases for V and 0 bases for J; bases not matched to a gene: 5. Germline CDR1 reads SGHRS; CDR2 reads YFSETQ. CDR3 size: 16 residues. The CDR3 reads CASSLAATGHQETQYF. In nucleotides, the CDR3 is TGCGCCAGCAGCTTGGCCGCGACAGGGCACCAAGAGACCCAGTACTTC.

The chain combines TRBV28 with TRBJ1-5; D ambiguous. V lost 7 bases and J lost 4, with 8 bases in between. CDR3 length: 12 amino acids. Germline-derived CDR1 and CDR2 are MDHEN and SYDVKM. The CDR3 sequence: CASKEVNQPQHF. Here the CDR3 DNA reads TGTGCCAGCAAAGAGGTTAATCAGCCCCAGCATTTT.

CDR3: CASREQENTIYF. The CDR3 nucleotides read TGCGCCAGCAGGGAACAGGAAAACACCATATATTTT. The chain is built from TRBV10-1 and TRBJ1-3; D is possibly TRBD1 (5 bases). V lost 6 bases, J lost 6 bases, and 9 bases lay in between. Germline CDR1 is WNHNN and CDR2 is SYGVQD (reference sequence). This CDR3 has 12 amino acids.

The chain links TRBV30 to TRBJ1-4, with 7 bases fitting TRBD1. The J segment lost 8 bases and the V segment lost 6 bases, leaving 12 bases of the junction unmatched. CDR1 is GTSNPN and CDR2 is SVGIG in the germline V gene (reference sequence). This CDR3 contains 14 residues. CDR3 protein: CACNGDSTGEKLFF. The CDR3 DNA sequence: TGTGCCTGTAACGGGGACAGCACGGGAGAAAAACTGTTTTTT. The full variable domain, its missing parts supplied by reference TRBV30 and TRBJ1-4, is SQTIHQWPATLVQPVGSPLSLECTVEGTSNPNLYWYRQAAGRGLQLLFYSVGIGQISSEVPQNLSASRPQDRQFILSSKKLLLSDSGFYLCACNGDSTGEKLFFGSGTQLSVL.

This clone appeared a single time. The chain combines TRBV7-8 with TRBJ2-5; D not resolved. Germline loops: CDR1 SGHVS, CDR2 FQNEAQ. Deletions cut 3 bases from V and 5 bases from J, with 4 bases between. The CDR3 contains 11 residues. Here the CDR3 DNA reads TGTGCCAGCAGCTTCTTGGAGACCCAGTACTTC. As protein: CASSFLETQYF.

The chain carries TRBV14 and TRBJ2-3; 8 bases align to TRBD2. From germline, CDR1 is SGHDN and CDR2 FVKESK. This CDR3 is 20 amino acids long. V lost 9 bases and J lost 0; bases outside the gene matches: 23. The CDR3 DNA is TGTGCCAGGATTCACGGCTCCACCACTCGGGAGGGACTTAGCACAGATACGCAGTATTTT. The encoded protein is CARIHGSTTREGLSTDTQYF.

The CDR3: CASSEGRSGNTIYF. CDR3 DNA sequence: TGTGCCAGCAGTGAAGGGCGGTCTGGAAACACCATATATTTT. This chain uses TRBV2 with TRBJ1-3; D is unresolved. CDR3 length: 14 residues. Deletions cut 1 base from V and 1 base from J, with 5 bases between. Germline V lookup: CDR1 SNHLY, CDR2 FYNNEI.

The V and J genes are TRBV7-8 and TRBJ2-7; D might be TRBD1 (5 bases). Germline V gives CDR1 SGHVS, CDR2 FQNEAQ. This CDR3 is built from 14 residues. V gave up 3 bases and J gave up 7 bases, with 16 bases separating them. CDR3 in amino acids: CASSLGLLQGEQYF. Written as DNA, the CDR3 is TGTGCCAGCAGCTTGGGGCTACTCCAAGGGGAGCAGTACTTC.

The CDR3 loop is CASRYRAEKLFF. CDR3 DNA sequence: TGTGCCAGCAGGTACAGGGCTGAAAAACTGTTTTTT. The gene calls are TRBV2 and TRBJ1-4; TRBD1 is a possible D gene (6 bases). Trimming removed 6 bases at V and 7 bases at J, with 9 bases between. Germline-derived CDR1 and CDR2 are SNHLY and FYNNEI. This CDR3 comprises 12 residues. Full variable domain (missing parts from reference TRBV2 and TRBJ1-4): EPEVTQTPSHQVTQMGQEVILRCVPISNHLYFYWYRQILGQKVEFLVSFYNNEISEKSEIFDDQFSVERPDGSNFTLKIRSTKLEDSAMYFCASRYRAEKLFFGSGTQLSVL.